The 31 T cell receptor beta chains reported below all come from one sample, sequenced in a study of high-grade serous ovarian cancer treatment subgroups. Assay used: immunoSEQ multiplex PCR; TCRdb lists only in-frame clones, some missing. The table records some 3,300 clones, roughly 80% of them present only once. Tumor tissue was taken before any definitive surgery or chemotherapy was given. The sequenced material came from tumor tissue. The receptors were gathered from a human donor with high-grade serous ovarian cancer.

The CDR3: CASGGGAGLYGYTF. CDR3 bases: TGTGCCAGCGGGGGGGGGGCAGGACTCTATGGCTACACCTTC. The V gene is TRBV27, the J gene TRBJ1-2; D is possibly TRBD1 (6 bases). V lost 8 bases to trimming and J lost 4 bases, with 17 bases between them. CDR1 and CDR2 from the germline V gene are MNHEY and SMNVEV (reference sequence). The CDR3 runs 14 residues.

The rearrangement joins TRBV6-6 to TRBJ2-7; D not resolved. This CDR3 has 13 residues. Trimming took off 0 bases at V and 3 bases at J, with 6 bases between the two ends. Germline CDR1 and CDR2: MNHNY and SVGAGI (reference sequence). The CDR3 region is CASSYSIFYEQYV. In DNA form, the CDR3 reads TGTGCCAGCAGTTACTCGATTTTCTACGAGCAGTACGTC.

The DNA of the CDR3 is TGTGCCAGTAGTATAACACGGGAAGCCTACGAGCAGTACGTC. Its protein product is CASSITREAYEQYV. V and J are TRBV19 and TRBJ2-7; D may be TRBD2 (5 bases). Germline CDR1 is LNHDA and CDR2 is SQIVND (reference sequence). The CDR3 has 14 amino acids. V lost 2 bases and J 2 bases, leaving 10 bases between the germline ends.

This clone has more than one count but fewer than ten. The rearrangement uses TRBV14 and TRBJ1-3; the D is unclear. Germline V CDR1 and CDR2: SGHDN, FVKESK. Trimming removed 4 bases at V and 4 bases at J, with 11 bases between. The CDR3 length is 14 residues. In DNA form, the CDR3 reads TGTGCCAGCAGCCCCTACGGCTCCGGAAACACCATATATTTT. Its translation is CASSPYGSGNTIYF. Full variable domain (outside the CDR3, taken from reference TRBV14 and TRBJ1-3): EAGVTQFPSHSVIEKGQTVTLRCDPISGHDNLYWYRRVMGKEIKFLLHFVKESKQDESGMPNNRFLAERTGGTYSTLKVQPAELEDSGVYFCASSPYGSGNTIYFGEGSWLTVV.

The chain employs TRBV4-1 and TRBJ1-1; no reliable D call. V shed 7 bases and J shed 4 bases, with 10 bases lying between them. Germline V gives CDR1 MGHRA, CDR2 YSYEKL. The CDR3 consists of 12 residues. The CDR3 nucleotides are TGCGCCAGCACCTCCCTACCCACTGAAGCTTTCTTT. Residues: CASTSLPTEAFF.

V is TRBV27 and J is TRBJ1-2, with a tentative D call TRBD1 (5 bases). The CDR3 spans 13 residues. Trimming shortened V by 6 bases and J by 7 bases, and 15 bases separated the two germline ends. Germline CDR1 and CDR2: MNHEY and SMNVEV (reference sequence). The CDR3 DNA sequence: TGTGCCAGCAGCAGGGAGGGTAGACCTGGCTACACCTTC. Protein: CASSREGRPGYTF.

This chain joins TRBV28 and TRBJ1-4, with D possibly being TRBD1 (6 bases). The CDR3 covers 18 residues. Germline V gene sequence: CDR1 MDHEN, CDR2 SYDVKM. Trimming removed 2 bases at V and 8 bases at J, with 24 bases between. Here the CDR3 DNA reads TGTGCCAGCAGTTTAGCGGGGGGCAGGGGATTTCAATGGGAAAAACTGTTTTTT. Protein: CASSLAGGRGFQWEKLFF.

The chain employs TRBV5-6 and TRBJ2-1; D unresolved. Germline V gene lookup returns CDR1 SGHDT and CDR2 YYEEEE. The V gene lost 0 bases and the J gene lost 6 bases, with 7 bases spanning the gap. The CDR3 covers 13 residues. The CDR3 is CASSLGLGNEQFF. CDR3 DNA sequence: TGTGCCAGCAGCTTGGGCCTAGGCAATGAGCAGTTCTTC.

V usage is TRBV5-1 and J usage is TRBJ2-3; D remains unclear. This CDR3 contains 14 residues. V lost 6 bases and J 0 bases, leaving 11 bases between the germline ends. Germline assignment: CDR1 SGHRS and CDR2 YFSETQ. CDR3 nucleotides: TGCGCCAGCACGGCCGCCTCTAGCACAGATACGCAGTATTTT. The encoded protein is CASTAASSTDTQYF.

V is TRBV7-2 and J is TRBJ2-2; TRBD1 matches at 8 bases. CDR1 is SGHTA, CDR2 FQGNSA, per germline. The CDR3 length is 15 residues. Germline trimming cut 5 bases from V and 6 bases from J; bases unmatched to any gene: 8. CDR3 loop: CASSESGQGAGELFF. In nucleotides, the CDR3 is TGTGCCAGCAGCGAGAGCGGACAGGGAGCCGGGGAGCTGTTTTTT.

This clone occurred a few times. This rearrangement joins TRBV9 to TRBJ1-1; 8 positions agree with TRBD1. J lost 1 base, V lost 0 bases, and 2 bases had no gene match. The CDR3 contains 15 residues. Per the germline V gene, CDR1 is SGDLS and CDR2 is YYNGEE. CDR3 coding DNA: TGTGCCAGCAGCGTAGGGGGACAGGCGAACACTGAAGCTTTCTTT. Its protein product is CASSVGGQANTEAFF.

This chain connects TRBV5-4 to TRBJ1-1, with 10 nucleotides matching TRBD1. The trim removed 4 bases at V and 4 bases at J, leaving 7 bases unmatched. The CDR3 is made up of 15 amino acids. Germline lookup yields CDR1 SGHNT and CDR2 YYREEE (reference sequence). The CDR3 loop is CASSHPTGGVTEAFF. The CDR3 DNA is TGTGCCAGCAGCCACCCGACAGGGGGCGTCACTGAAGCTTTCTTT. Complete variable domain (other parts from reference TRBV5-4 and TRBJ1-1): ETGVTQSPTHLIKTRGQQVTLRCSSQSGHNTVSWYQQALGQGPQFIFQYYREEENGRGNFPPRFSGLQFPNYSSELNVNALELDDSALYLCASSHPTGGVTEAFFGQGTRLTVV.

The chain combines TRBV19 with TRBJ2-5; D gene unclear. Trimming pared 8 bases from V and 4 bases from J, leaving 14 bases between. The CDR3 contains 13 residues. The germline gives CDR1 LNHDA, CDR2 SQIVND (reference sequence). The CDR3 nucleotides are TGTGCCAGTCCGGGCCCACGGCCAGAGACCCAGTACTTC. Protein: CASPGPRPETQYF.

The sample holds a few counts of this clone. The gene calls are TRBV28 and TRBJ1-5, with D possibly TRBD1 on 6 matching bases. The CDR3 spans 19 residues. V was shortened by 4 bases and J by 2 bases, with 24 bases between the two germline ends. Germline V CDR1 and CDR2: MDHEN, SYDVKM. CDR3 nucleotide sequence: TGTGCCAGCAGTTACCCCCGCGATGACAGGCACGTTGGCAATCAGCCCCAGCATTTT. This codes for CASSYPRDDRHVGNQPQHF.

A single count supports this clone. J is TRBJ2-7 and V is TRBV19; no reliable D call. Germline V lookup: CDR1 LNHDA, CDR2 SQIVND (reference sequence). The V gene lost 4 bases and the J gene lost 4 bases, with 14 bases spanning the gap. This CDR3 is 14 amino acids long. The CDR3 protein is CASSTTFSGYEQYF. DNA for the CDR3: TGTGCCAGTAGTACGACATTTTCCGGATACGAGCAGTACTTC. Full variable domain (rest looked up from reference TRBV19 and TRBJ2-7): DGGITQSPKYLFRKEGQNVTLSCEQNLNHDAMYWYRQDPGQGLRLIYYSQIVNDFQKGDIAEGYSVSREKKESFPLTVTSAQKNPTAFYLCASSTTFSGYEQYFGPGTRLTVT.

V is TRBV1 and J is TRBJ2-7; TRBD2 is the table's D call, not checked against the DNA. TRBV1 is a recognized pseudogene. This CDR3 has 19 residues. The CDR3 region has the DNA TGCACCAGCAGCCGGAGTACCGTTGGGGGGCTAGCGGGAACCTACGAGCAGTACTTC. This translates into CTSSRSTVGGLAGTYEQYF.

V gene TRBV28 combines with J gene TRBJ2-7; D is uncertain. This CDR3 has 14 amino acids. V gave up 6 bases and J gave up 4 bases, with 16 bases separating them. Germline values: CDR1 MDHEN, CDR2 SYDVKM. The CDR3 reads CASSSLSRRYEQYF. In DNA form, the CDR3 reads TGTGCCAGCAGCTCCCTTAGCCGTCGGTACGAGCAGTACTTC.

The chain combines TRBV11-2 with TRBJ1-5; maybe TRBD1 (6 bases). The V gene's germline CDR1 is SGHAT and CDR2 FQNNGV. With 0 bases removed from V and 5 bases from J, the gap between germline ends came to 11 bases. The CDR3 sequence is 15 residues long. The CDR3 sequence is CASSLDAGGYQPQHF. Here the CDR3 DNA reads TGTGCCAGCAGCTTAGACGCGGGGGGCTATCAGCCCCAGCATTTT.

This clone was detected only once. This chain's CDR3 is CASSRTSGGTQTGELFF. CDR3 DNA: TGTGCCAGCAGCCGGACTAGCGGGGGGACGCAAACCGGGGAGCTGTTTTTT. The chain uses TRBV5-5 and TRBJ2-2; TRBD2 agrees at 14 bases. CDR3 length: 17 residues. Trimming cost V 4 bases and J 5 bases; bases outside gene matches: 7. Germline V gene lookup returns CDR1 SGHKS and CDR2 YYEKEE (reference sequence). Together with reference TRBV5-5 and TRBJ2-2, the CDR3 gives the full variable domain: DAGVTQSPTHLIKTRGQQVTLRCSPISGHKSVSWYQQVLGQGPQFIFQYYEKEERGRGNFPDRFSARQFPNYSSELNVNALLLGDSALYLCASSRTSGGTQTGELFFGEGSRLTVL.

A few counts support this clone. V and J are TRBV9 and TRBJ1-5, with D possibly being TRBD1 (5 bases). CDR3 length equals 14 residues. Between the trimmed V and J ends, which lost 1 base and 4 bases, there was a span of 9 bases. Germline-derived CDR1 and CDR2 are SGDLS and YYNGEE. In DNA form, the CDR3 reads TGTGCCAGCAGCGTAAGCCCAGGGAATCAGCCCCAGCATTTT. Protein: CASSVSPGNQPQHF.

The chain links TRBV7-2 to TRBJ2-2, with TRBD1 identical over 8 bases. Germline V gives CDR1 SGHTA, CDR2 FQGNSA. Unmatched junction bases numbered 0, after V lost 1 base and J lost 5 bases. The CDR3 runs to 14 residues. Here the CDR3 reads CASSLDRGTGELFF. The DNA for the CDR3 is TGTGCCAGCAGCTTAGACAGGGGGACCGGGGAGCTGTTTTTT.

V is TRBV10-1 and J is TRBJ2-7; D is undetermined. The CDR3 consists of 16 residues. The germline V gene has CDR1 WNHNN and CDR2 SYGVQD (reference sequence). V lost 3 bases to trimming and J lost 2 bases, with 17 bases between them. This chain's CDR3 is CASSDDANWVPYEQYF. The CDR3 coding sequence is TGCGCCAGCAGTGACGATGCAAACTGGGTCCCCTACGAGCAGTACTTC.

The chain uses TRBV6-6 and TRBJ1-1, with TRBD1 matching 9 bases. CDR1 and CDR2 (germline): MNHNY, SVGAGI (reference sequence). The CDR3 has 14 residues. Germline trimming cut 6 bases from V and 2 bases from J; bases unmatched to any gene: 4. The CDR3 nucleotides read TGTGCCAGCAGCCGGACAGGGGTAAACACTGAAGCTTTCTTT. Translation gives CASSRTGVNTEAFF.

The chain carries TRBV7-9 and TRBJ2-7, with a possible D match to TRBD2 (5 bases). Germline lookup yields CDR1 SEHNR and CDR2 FQNEAQ (reference sequence). The CDR3 has 12 residues. V lost 7 bases and J 6 bases, leaving 13 bases between the germline ends. This CDR3 is CASTEPRGEQYF. In nucleotides, the CDR3 is TGTGCCAGCACCGAGCCCCGGGGCGAGCAGTACTTC.

The V call is TRBV5-1, the J call TRBJ2-3, with TRBD1 identical over 8 bases. Germline CDR1 reads SGHRS; CDR2 reads YFSETQ. The V segment lost 3 bases and the J segment 1 base; nucleotides outside the gene matches: 7. The CDR3 is 16 residues long. The CDR3, as DNA: TGCGCCAGCAGCTCCGGATCAGGGGGCCGCACAGATACGCAGTATTTT. Translated, it gives CASSSGSGGRTDTQYF.

The chain has TRBV5-4 and TRBJ1-2, with D perhaps TRBD1 (6 bases). The CDR3 runs to 16 residues. The germline gives CDR1 SGHNT, CDR2 YYREEE (reference sequence). V was clipped by 0 bases and J by 5 bases, with 17 bases between them. The CDR3 nucleotides are TGTGCCAGCAGCTTGGACGAGGGGCAGGGGCGGTATGGCTACACCTTC. This sequence encodes CASSLDEGQGRYGYTF.

V gene TRBV14 combines with J gene TRBJ1-3; TRBD1 is a possible D gene (6 bases). Looked up from germline, CDR1 is SGHDN and CDR2 is FVKESK. The CDR3 has 17 amino acids. The germline V and J ends were trimmed by 4 bases and 4 bases, with 20 bases remaining between them. The CDR3 reads CASSPSGSGGTGNTIYF. The CDR3 region has the DNA TGTGCCAGCAGCCCCTCGGGGTCCGGGGGGACAGGAAACACCATATATTTT.

The rearrangement joins TRBV7-9 to TRBJ2-3; 12 nucleotides agree with TRBD2. This CDR3 has 17 residues. Germline loops: CDR1 SEHNR, CDR2 FQNEAQ (reference sequence). Losses at the gene ends were 5 bases for V and 7 bases for J; bases not matched to a gene: 13. DNA for the CDR3: TGTGCCAGCAGCCCCAAGACTAGCGGGGGCGAGGTCTATACGCAGTATTTT. It translates to CASSPKTSGGEVYTQYF.

The rearrangement uses TRBV13 and TRBJ2-1; D perhaps matches TRBD1 (6 bases). The germline V and J ends were trimmed by 5 bases and 0 bases, with 14 bases remaining between them. Per germline, CDR1 PRHDT and CDR2 FYEKMQ (reference sequence). This CDR3 has 16 residues. The CDR3 DNA is TGTGCCAGCAGCCGTTTGGGCAGGGGCTCCTACAATGAGCAGTTCTTC. It translates to CASSRLGRGSYNEQFF. Drawing the rest from reference TRBV13 and TRBJ2-1, the complete variable domain is AAGVIQSPRHLIKEKRETATLKCYPIPRHDTVYWYQQGPGQDPQFLISFYEKMQSDKGSIPDRFSAQQFSDYHSELNMSSLELGDSALYFCASSRLGRGSYNEQFFGPGTRLTVL.

The J gene is TRBJ1-3, the V gene TRBV5-8; D possibly corresponds to TRBD1 (5 bases). From germline, CDR1 is SGHTS and CDR2 YDEGEE. With 1 base removed from V and 11 bases from J, the gap between germline ends came to 13 bases. CDR3 size: 13 residues. CDR3 sequence: CASSLSEGFAIYF. As DNA, the CDR3 is TGTGCCAGCAGCTTGTCAGAGGGGTTCGCCATATATTTT.

This clone occurred a few times. This chain connects TRBV28 to TRBJ1-5, with no clear D. The V gene lost 1 base and the J gene lost 0 bases, with 10 bases spanning the gap. CDR3 length: 16 amino acids. Germline V gives CDR1 MDHEN, CDR2 SYDVKM. CDR3 DNA sequence: TGTGCCAGCAGTTTATTAGAGGGATATAGCAATCAGCCCCAGCATTTT. This gives the protein CASSLLEGYSNQPQHF.